These 6 T cell receptor beta chains were sequenced from one sample in a study of patients and donors after allogeneic stem cell transplantation. Using its own MiXCR run on the RT-PCR reads, TCRdb lists one record per CDR3 protein. The data contain approximately 160,000 distinct CDR3 sequences, 24% of them singletons. Sequences were obtained from blood, either unsorted or a sorted T cell fraction (not recorded which). The receptor source for this set is a human donor who was either an allogeneic HSCT recipient or a stem cell or donor lymphocyte infusion donor (not recorded which). It is not recorded whose cells these are; they may come from a transplant donor.

The CDR3 sequence is CASYRTRGSYEQYF. The CDR3 region has the DNA TGTGCCAGCTACAGGACCAGGGGTTCCTACGAGCAGTACTTC. The V gene is TRBV6-1, the J gene TRBJ2-7; possible D gene TRBD1, 6 bases. V was shortened by 8 bases and J by 1 base, with 15 bases between the two germline ends. The germline V gene has CDR1 MNHNS and CDR2 SASEGT. The length of the CDR3 is 14 residues.

This clonotype was seen a handful of times. This chain links TRBV20-1 with TRBJ2-1; 11 bases are a match to TRBD2. The CDR3 totals 16 residues. V was pared by 2 bases and J by 7 bases, with 10 bases of the junction left unmatched. CDR1 is DFQATT, CDR2 SNEGSKA, per germline (reference sequence). CDR3 DNA: TGCAGTGCTAGATCTCGAGAACTAGCGGGAGTGAATGAGCAGTTCTTC. Translation gives CSARSRELAGVNEQFF.

The chain combines TRBV7-8 with TRBJ2-6, with D uncertain. The V and J ends lost 2 bases and 0 bases respectively, with 8 bases between them. The CDR3 loop spans 16 amino acids. Per germline, CDR1 SGHVS and CDR2 FQNEAQ. The CDR3 DNA follows: TGTGCCAGCAGCTTAAGTTGGGGCTCTGGGGCCAACGTCCTGACTTTC. Residues: CASSLSWGSGANVLTF.

The chain is built from TRBV10-3 and TRBJ2-1; 10 bases agree with TRBD2. This CDR3 region has 15 residues. From germline, CDR1 is ENHRY and CDR2 SYGVKD. Germline trimming cut 0 bases from V and 7 bases from J; bases unmatched to any gene: 3. CDR3 amino acids: CAISESTSGPNEQFF. The CDR3 coding sequence is TGTGCCATCAGTGAGTCGACTAGCGGGCCGAATGAGCAGTTCTTC.

The rearrangement uses TRBV12-3 or TRBV12-4 and TRBJ1-1, with D uncertain. The CDR3 runs 17 residues. The V end was cut by 3 bases, the J end by 3 bases, with 20 bases between. CDR3 sequence reads: CASSFSGPRQQDTEAFF. CDR3 DNA sequence: TGTGCCAGCAGTTTTTCGGGCCCCAGGCAGCAGGACACTGAAGCTTTCTTT.

This clonotype was detected a few times. The gene calls are TRBV27 and TRBJ1-2; no firm D call. Germline V CDR1 and CDR2: MNHEY, SMNVEV (reference sequence). V was shortened by 2 bases and J by 4 bases, with 8 bases between the two germline ends. This CDR3 is built from 13 residues. CDR3 sequence reads: CASSLESGYGYTF. DNA for the CDR3: TGTGCCAGCAGTTTAGAATCGGGCTATGGCTACACCTTC.